These 20 T cell receptor beta chains were all obtained from the same sample, sequenced in a study of graft-versus-host responses after intestinal transplantation. Sequencing used immunoSEQ multiplex PCR; TCRdb keeps in-frame clones, though not all of them. The sample holds 90,000 to 120,000 clones, roughly 87% seen once. These receptors have no known antigen. The input for sequencing was unstimulated CD4+ T cells sorted from spleen or lymph node cells, taken before transplant. These receptors were taken from a human donor who was the organ donor for an intestinal transplant.

The chain couples TRBV9 to TRBJ2-1; possibly TRBD1 or TRBD2 for D (5 bases each). The germline V gene has CDR1 SGDLS and CDR2 YYNGEE. The CDR3 contains 15 residues. Trimming left V 0 bases short and J 7 bases short, with 14 bases between. In DNA, the CDR3 is TGTGCCAGCAGCGTAGCTGCAGGGAGTTCAAATGAGCAGTTCTTC. Encoded protein: CASSVAAGSSNEQFF.

The rearrangement joins TRBV6-1 to TRBJ1-5; D remains ambiguous. Germline V CDR1 and CDR2: MNHNS, SASEGT. V gave up 7 bases and J gave up 0 bases, with 7 bases separating them. The CDR3 has 13 residues. Written as DNA, the CDR3 is TGTGCCAGCATGATCTATAGCAATCAGCCCCAGCATTTT. Its protein product is CASMIYSNQPQHF.

The chain has TRBV5-1 and TRBJ1-2; 7 nucleotides match TRBD1. Trimming at V came to 4 bases and at J to 13 bases, leaving 16 bases not matched to a gene. Per germline, CDR1 SGHRS and CDR2 YFSETQ. The CDR3 covers 14 residues. In nucleotides, the CDR3 is TGCGCCAGCAGCCCTGACAGGGCCTCTCGGTCACCCACCTTC. This sequence encodes CASSPDRASRSPTF.

V and J are TRBV6-5 and TRBJ2-4; TRBD2 matches at 7 bases. The trim removed 9 bases at V and 2 bases at J, leaving 7 bases unmatched. Per germline, CDR1 MNHEY and CDR2 SVGAGI. This CDR3 is 14 amino acids long. The CDR3 coding sequence is TGTGCCAGTTCAGCGGGATTGTCCAAAAACATTCAGTACTTC. Protein product: CASSAGLSKNIQYF.

The CDR3 region is CASSLDRLGNQPQHF. In DNA, the CDR3 is TGTGCCAGCAGTCTCGACAGGTTGGGCAATCAGCCCCAGCATTTT. This rearrangement joins TRBV27 to TRBJ1-5; perhaps TRBD1 as D (6 bases). The V end was cut by 5 bases, the J end by 2 bases, with 13 bases between. Germline V gene data show CDR1 as MNHEY and CDR2 as SMNVEV (reference sequence). This CDR3 has 15 residues.

The rearrangement links TRBV9 to TRBJ1-1; 7 bases are shared with TRBD1. The V gene's germline CDR1 is SGDLS and CDR2 YYNGEE. CDR3 length: 14 amino acids. Trimming cost V 0 bases and J 3 bases; bases outside gene matches: 2. The CDR3 sequence: CASSVGDRDTEAFF. The CDR3 DNA sequence: TGTGCCAGCAGCGTAGGCGACAGGGACACTGAAGCTTTCTTT.

The V and J genes are TRBV5-4 and TRBJ2-1; 16 positions match TRBD2. J gave up 2 bases and V 3 bases, and 5 bases lay outside the gene matches. Germline V CDR1 and CDR2: SGHNT, YYREEE (reference sequence). The CDR3 spans 18 residues. In DNA, the CDR3 is TGTGCCAGCAGCTCCGGGACTAGCGGGGGGGCACCCTACAATGAGCAGTTCTTC. It is translated as CASSSGTSGGAPYNEQFF.

The chain links TRBV5-5 to TRBJ1-3; D unclear. V shed 4 bases and J shed 3 bases, with 11 bases lying between them. This CDR3 is built from 14 residues. Germline V gives CDR1 SGHKS, CDR2 YYEKEE (reference sequence). CDR3 amino acids: CASSHERFGNTIYF. The CDR3 DNA is TGTGCCAGCAGCCACGAAAGGTTTGGAAACACCATATATTTT.

The chain joins TRBV11-3 to TRBJ1-5, with D possibly being TRBD1 (6 bases). Germline V lookup: CDR1 SGHNT, CDR2 YENEEA. Trimming removed 2 bases at V and 1 base at J, with 15 bases between. The CDR3 extends over 17 amino acids. Here the CDR3 reads CASSLRGDYGSNQPQHF. DNA for the CDR3: TGTGCCAGCAGCTTAAGGGGGGATTACGGGAGCAATCAGCCCCAGCATTTT.

The chain couples TRBV5-5 to TRBJ2-7; TRBD2 is a possible D gene (5 bases). The CDR3 is made up of 13 amino acids. In germline, CDR1 is SGHKS, CDR2 YYEKEE (reference sequence). The germline V and J ends were trimmed by 1 base and 3 bases, with 8 bases remaining between them. The CDR3 loop reads CASSLMAGYEQYF. As DNA, the CDR3 is TGTGCCAGCAGCTTGATGGCGGGCTACGAGCAGTACTTC.

This sequence joins TRBV6-1 and TRBJ2-3; weak D call: TRBD2 (6 bases). V was pared by 4 bases and J by 6 bases, with 11 bases between. Germline V gene lookup returns CDR1 MNHNS and CDR2 SASEGT. The CDR3 loop spans 13 amino acids. The CDR3 coding sequence is TGTGCCAGCAGTGTGCGGGGCTGGGATACGCAGTATTTT. Translation: CASSVRGWDTQYF.

The V call is TRBV6-1, the J call TRBJ1-6; D remains ambiguous. The CDR3 is made up of 14 amino acids. The germline CDR1 and CDR2 sequences are MNHNS and SASEGT. V was shortened by 4 bases and J by 8 bases, with 12 bases between the two germline ends. The CDR3 loop is CASSGLPFDSPLHF. In DNA, the CDR3 is TGTGCCAGCAGTGGCTTGCCTTTCGATTCACCCCTCCACTTT.

The V and J genes are TRBV6-5 and TRBJ1-1, with D unresolved. Germline CDR1 reads MNHEY; CDR2 reads SVGAGI. The ends were cut back, 6 bases at V and 2 bases at J, with 4 bases in the middle. CDR3 length equals 11 residues. The CDR3 DNA follows: TGTGCCAGCAGACACAACACTGAAGCTTTCTTT. It translates to CASRHNTEAFF.

V and J are TRBV6-1 and TRBJ1-2; tentative D call: TRBD1 (5 bases). Trimming took off 2 bases at V and 0 bases at J, with 13 bases between the two ends. Per germline, CDR1 MNHNS and CDR2 SASEGT. The CDR3 has 16 residues. This CDR3 reads CASSEYGRAPNYGYTF. CDR3 nucleotides: TGTGCCAGCAGTGAATACGGCAGGGCCCCTAACTATGGCTACACCTTC.

The chain is built from TRBV15 and TRBJ1-4, with 7 bases that match TRBD1. CDR3 length equals 16 residues. V lost 0 bases and J lost 6; bases outside the gene matches: 7. CDR1 LNHNV and CDR2 YYDKDF come from the germline V gene (reference sequence). The CDR3 here is CATSRDRQGLDEKLFF. The CDR3, as DNA: TGTGCCACCAGCAGAGACAGACAGGGATTGGATGAAAAACTGTTTTTT.

The V gene is TRBV10-3, the J gene TRBJ2-3; D not certain. In germline, CDR1 is ENHRY, CDR2 SYGVKD. With 5 bases removed from V and 1 base from J, the gap between germline ends came to 7 bases. This CDR3 comprises 13 residues. CDR3 sequence reads: CAISFQGTDTQYF. Here the CDR3 DNA reads TGTGCCATCAGTTTCCAGGGCACAGATACGCAGTATTTT.

As regards this clone: The same CDR3 also results from other DNA sequences found in this sample. This chain uses TRBV2 with TRBJ2-2, with D perhaps matching TRBD2 (5 bases). The CDR3 covers 15 residues. Germline CDR1 and CDR2: SNHLY and FYNNEI. V was clipped by 5 bases and J by 8 bases, with 18 bases between them. CDR3 sequence: CASSRTAFGGGELFF. In DNA, the CDR3 is TGTGCCAGCAGTCGGACCGCATTTGGAGGTGGGGAGCTGTTTTTT. Drawing the rest from reference TRBV2 and TRBJ2-2, the complete variable domain is EPEVTQTPSHQVTQMGQEVILRCVPISNHLYFYWYRQILGQKVEFLVSFYNNEISEKSEIFDDQFSVERPDGSNFTLKIRSTKLEDSAMYFCASSRTAFGGGELFFGEGSRLTVL.

This sequence joins TRBV19 and TRBJ2-1, with TRBD2 identical over 8 bases. J lost 5 bases, V lost 3 bases, and 3 bases had no gene match. Germline V lookup: CDR1 LNHDA, CDR2 SQIVND (reference sequence). The CDR3 spans 14 residues. CDR3 protein: CASSIRGGHNEQFF. CDR3 nucleotide sequence: TGTGCCAGTAGTATCCGGGGGGGCCACAATGAGCAGTTCTTC.

This clone has a handful of counts. This chain uses TRBV30 with TRBJ2-7; either TRBD1 or TRBD2 may fit D (6 bases each). From germline, CDR1 is GTSNPN and CDR2 SVGIG (reference sequence). Trimming removed 0 bases from V and 7 bases from J, with 16 bases in between. The CDR3 length is 14 residues. In DNA form, the CDR3 reads TGTGCCTGGAGTGTGTGGGGGGCACCTGGGGAGCAGTACTTC. Translated, it gives CAWSVWGAPGEQYF.

The chain employs TRBV6-1 and TRBJ2-7; 14 bases map to TRBD2. This CDR3 is 15 amino acids long. Germline CDR1 MNHNS, CDR2 SASEGT. J gave up 0 bases and V 6 bases, and 1 base lay outside the gene matches. The CDR3 protein is CASRGLAGDSYEQYF. CDR3 DNA: TGTGCCAGCAGGGGACTAGCGGGGGACTCCTACGAGCAGTACTTC.